This TCR beta chain was obtained from a study of shared clonotypes between healthy human individuals. V was clipped by 8 bases and J by 5 bases; unmatched bases: 8. The germline V gene has CDR1 MNHEY and CDR2 SVGAGI. There are 13 residues in the CDR3. This clone was found once. The repertoire was sequenced with immunoSEQ multiplex PCR; TCRdb's copy has only in-frame clones and lacks some. Of around 2.5 million clones listed, 80% to 95% are singletons. A split of CD4+ cells into CD45RA+ naive and CD45RA-negative memory subsets was performed. The clonotype originates from a man younger than 35 in good health. Some clones in this sample may be carry-over from other donors' samples. The specimen was naive CD4+ T cells from PBMCs. Subset: CD45RA+ positively selected. This sequence joins TRBV6-5 and TRBJ2-5, with 7 bases fitting TRBD2. The CDR3 nucleotides read TGTGCCAGCCGCAGGACTAGACGGGAGACCCAGTACTTC. Protein: CASRRTRRETQYF.